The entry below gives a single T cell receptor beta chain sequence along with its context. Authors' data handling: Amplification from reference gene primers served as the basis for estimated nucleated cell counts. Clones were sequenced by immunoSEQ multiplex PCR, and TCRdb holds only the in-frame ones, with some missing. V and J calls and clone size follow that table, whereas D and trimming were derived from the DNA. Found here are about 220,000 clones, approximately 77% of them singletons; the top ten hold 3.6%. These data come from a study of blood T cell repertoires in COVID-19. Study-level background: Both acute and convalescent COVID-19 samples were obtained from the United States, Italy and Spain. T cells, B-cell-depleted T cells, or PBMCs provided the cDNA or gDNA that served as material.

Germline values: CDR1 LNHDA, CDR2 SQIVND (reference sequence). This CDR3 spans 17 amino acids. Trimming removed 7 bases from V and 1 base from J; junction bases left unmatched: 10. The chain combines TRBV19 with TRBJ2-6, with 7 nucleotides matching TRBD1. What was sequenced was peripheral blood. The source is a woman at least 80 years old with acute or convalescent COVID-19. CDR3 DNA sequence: TGTGCCAGTACCTCCGGGACAGCGAAATCTGGGGCCAACGTCCTGACTTTC. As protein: CASTSGTAKSGANVLTF.